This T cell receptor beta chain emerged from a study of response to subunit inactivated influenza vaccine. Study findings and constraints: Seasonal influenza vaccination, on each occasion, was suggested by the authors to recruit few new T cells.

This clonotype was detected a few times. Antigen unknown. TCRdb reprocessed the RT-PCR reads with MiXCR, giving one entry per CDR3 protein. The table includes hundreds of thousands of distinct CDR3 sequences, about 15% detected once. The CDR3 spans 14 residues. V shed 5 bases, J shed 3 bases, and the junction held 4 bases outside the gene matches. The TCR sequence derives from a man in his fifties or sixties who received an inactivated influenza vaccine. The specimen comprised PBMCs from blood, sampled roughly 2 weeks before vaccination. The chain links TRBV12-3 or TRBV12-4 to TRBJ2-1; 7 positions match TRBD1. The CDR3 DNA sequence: TGTGCCAGCAGTCAAACAGGGGACTACAATGAGCAGTTCTTC. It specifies CASSQTGDYNEQFF.